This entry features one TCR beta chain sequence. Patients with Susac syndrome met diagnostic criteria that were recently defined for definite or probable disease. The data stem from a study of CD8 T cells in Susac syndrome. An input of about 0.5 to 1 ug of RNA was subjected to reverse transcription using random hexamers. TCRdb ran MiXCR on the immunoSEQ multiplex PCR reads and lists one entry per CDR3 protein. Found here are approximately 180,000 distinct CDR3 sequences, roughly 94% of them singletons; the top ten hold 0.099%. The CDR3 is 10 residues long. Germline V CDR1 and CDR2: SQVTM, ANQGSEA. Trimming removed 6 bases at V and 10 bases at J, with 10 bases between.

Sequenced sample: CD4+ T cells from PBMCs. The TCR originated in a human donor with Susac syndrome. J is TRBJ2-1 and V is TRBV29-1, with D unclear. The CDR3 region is CSVALGEQFF. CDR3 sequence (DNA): TGCAGCGTCGCCCTAGGGGAGCAGTTCTTC.